This T cell receptor (beta chain) was recorded in a study of CD8 T cells in Susac syndrome. CD8+ and CD4+ blood T cells underwent TCR beta sequencing. Reverse transcription of roughly 0.5 to 1 ug RNA was carried out with random hexamers. Amplification of TCR beta CDR3 spanned 54 Vbeta and 13 Jbeta via immunoSEQ multiplex PCR. In TCRdb, the immunoSEQ multiplex PCR reads were re-called with MiXCR into one record per CDR3 protein. The sample has 100,000 to 150,000 distinct CDR3 sequences, just under 95% seen once. The trim removed 0 bases at V and 6 bases at J, leaving 2 bases unmatched. The CDR3 is 14 amino acids. From germline, CDR1 is GTSNPN and CDR2 SVGIG (reference sequence).

The sequence was obtained from a human donor in good health. J is TRBJ2-7 and V is TRBV30; 13 bases line up with TRBD2. Sequencing was carried out using CD4+ T cells from PBMCs. CDR3 residues: CAWSVLAGGGEQYF. CDR3 bases: TGTGCCTGGAGTGTACTAGCGGGAGGGGGCGAGCAGTACTTC. Drawing the rest from reference TRBV30 and TRBJ2-7, the complete variable domain is SQTIHQWPATLVQPVGSPLSLECTVEGTSNPNLYWYRQAAGRGLQLLFYSVGIGQISSEVPQNLSASRPQDRQFILSSKKLLLSDSGFYLCAWSVLAGGGEQYFGPGTRLTVT.